The 32 T cell receptor beta chains listed next were all sequenced from one sample in a study of blood T cell repertoires in COVID-19. Only in-frame clones appear in the TCRdb table, and some are missing; sequencing was by immunoSEQ multiplex PCR. The sample has a few hundred thousand clones, roughly 90% seen once; the top ten hold approximately 3%. The sample was peripheral blood. Receptors originate from a woman between 25 and 40 years old with active or convalescent COVID-19.

This clone was seen just once. This chain joins TRBV4-1 and TRBJ1-3, with D hard to call. V lost 5 bases and J lost 4, with 15 bases in between. Germline V gene data show CDR1 as MGHRA and CDR2 as YSYEKL. This CDR3 comprises 15 residues. In nucleotides, the CDR3 is TGCGCCAGCAGCTTGAAGGCGACATCCGGAAACACCATATATTTT. Translation: CASSLKATSGNTIYF.

The chain recombines TRBV5-6 with TRBJ2-1; D ambiguous. Germline assignment: CDR1 SGHDT and CDR2 YYEEEE. The CDR3 runs 14 residues. V lost 3 bases, J lost 6 bases, and 13 bases lay in between. The chain's CDR3 is CASSSLAQINEQFF. The CDR3 DNA reads as TGTGCCAGCAGCTCCCTGGCCCAGATCAATGAGCAGTTCTTC.

The V call is TRBV6-9, the J call TRBJ2-5; the D gene is possibly TRBD2 (6 bases). The CDR3 has 15 amino acids. Trimming took off 5 bases at V and 2 bases at J, with 15 bases between the two ends. The germline CDR1 and CDR2 sequences are MNHGY and SVAAGI. The chain's CDR3 is CASSQTEGRQETQYF. The CDR3, as DNA: TGTGCCAGCAGTCAGACGGAGGGGAGGCAAGAGACCCAGTACTTC.

This chain uses TRBV27 with TRBJ2-7, with D possibly matching TRBD1 (7 bases). Germline CDR1 is MNHEY and CDR2 is SMNVEV (reference sequence). Trimming pared 2 bases from V and 4 bases from J, leaving 12 bases between. CDR3 length: 14 residues. CDR3: CASSLGRGVYEQYF. Written as DNA, the CDR3 is TGTGCCAGCAGTTTAGGCAGGGGGGTATACGAGCAGTACTTC.

V gene TRBV19 combines with J gene TRBJ2-1; D is perhaps TRBD2 (5 bases). Per the germline V gene, CDR1 is LNHDA and CDR2 is SQIVND (reference sequence). With 3 bases removed from V and 3 bases from J, the gap between germline ends came to 12 bases. The CDR3 totals 15 residues. CDR3 in amino acids: CASSIMSGLYNEQFF. DNA of the CDR3: TGTGCCAGTAGTATCATGTCCGGACTCTACAATGAGCAGTTCTTC.

This sequence joins TRBV18 and TRBJ1-2; 8 positions match TRBD1. V lost 3 bases, J lost 4 bases, and 4 bases stayed unmatched. CDR3 length: 14 amino acids. Per germline, CDR1 KGHSH and CDR2 LQKENI. The CDR3 DNA sequence: TGTGCCAGCTCACCCAGGACAGGGACCTATGGCTACACCTTC. This sequence encodes CASSPRTGTYGYTF.

The gene calls are TRBV30 and TRBJ1-2; D is uncertain. The germline V gene encodes CDR1 GTSNPN and CDR2 SVGIG (reference sequence). This CDR3 has 12 residues. Trimming took off 3 bases at V and 0 bases at J, with 5 bases between the two ends. The CDR3 DNA is TGTGCCTGGAGGCGGACTAACTATGGCTACACCTTC. Translation gives CAWRRTNYGYTF.

The chain is built from TRBV3-1 (or the pseudogene TRBV3-2) and TRBJ2-6; D gene uncertain. CDR1 LGHDT and CDR2 YNNKEL come from the germline V gene (reference sequence). This CDR3 has 14 residues. Trimming shortened V by 2 bases and J by 2 bases, and 4 bases separated the two germline ends. The CDR3 DNA sequence: TGTGCCAGCAGCCAAACGGCTGGGGCCAACGTCCTGACTTTC. Amino acids: CASSQTAGANVLTF.

The chain is built from TRBV7-2 and TRBJ2-7, with D possibly being TRBD1 (5 bases). There are 14 residues in the CDR3. Germline assignment: CDR1 SGHTA and CDR2 FQGNSA. The V and J ends lost 2 bases and 0 bases respectively, with 8 bases between them. CDR3 protein: CASSLSRASYEQYF. DNA for the CDR3: TGTGCCAGCAGCTTATCCAGGGCCTCCTACGAGCAGTACTTC.

The chain couples TRBV11-3 to TRBJ2-1; a possible D gene is TRBD2 (7 bases). V lost 2 bases, J lost 6 bases, and 17 bases lay in between. The CDR3 spans 16 residues. Germline V gene data show CDR1 as SGHNT and CDR2 as YENEEA. The CDR3 here is CASSLIGGGPSNEQFF. The CDR3, as DNA: TGTGCCAGCAGCTTAATAGGGGGGGGGCCCAGCAATGAGCAGTTCTTC.

The chain uses TRBV19 and TRBJ1-3; TRBD1 aligns across 7 bases. The length of the CDR3 is 15 residues. Unmatched junction bases numbered 7, after V lost 8 bases and J lost 0 bases. From germline, CDR1 is LNHDA and CDR2 SQIVND (reference sequence). The CDR3 region is CASAEGQFSGNTIYF. For the CDR3, the DNA is TGTGCCAGTGCAGAGGGACAGTTCTCTGGAAACACCATATATTTT.

The table lists this clone with a count of one. The chain recombines TRBV15 with TRBJ2-3; 8 bases match TRBD1. Germline CDR1 LNHNV, CDR2 YYDKDF (reference sequence). The CDR3 runs to 15 residues. Trimming cost V 4 bases and J 0 bases; bases outside gene matches: 3. The CDR3 protein is CATSKDRGSTDTQYF. CDR3 in DNA: TGTGCCACCAGCAAAGACAGGGGTAGCACAGATACGCAGTATTTT.

The chain employs TRBV28 and TRBJ1-2, with 9 bases that match TRBD1. CDR1 is MDHEN and CDR2 is SYDVKM in the germline V gene. The CDR3 covers 12 residues. The J segment lost 8 bases and the V segment lost 5 bases, leaving 3 bases of the junction unmatched. The CDR3, as DNA: TGTGCCAGCAGTCGGACAGGGGACGGCTACACCTTC. Amino acids: CASSRTGDGYTF.

V is TRBV19 and J is TRBJ2-3; 7 positions match TRBD1. Germline CDR1 reads LNHDA; CDR2 reads SQIVND (reference sequence). The CDR3 has 12 amino acids. Trimming cost V 8 bases and J 4 bases; bases outside gene matches: 3. CDR3 bases: TGTGCCAGTTCAGGGGGATCAGATACGCAGTATTTT. Protein sequence: CASSGGSDTQYF.

The chain joins TRBV6-5 to TRBJ1-2; 7 positions agree with TRBD1. The V gene's germline CDR1 is MNHEY and CDR2 SVGAGI. The CDR3 is 15 amino acids. Trimming at V came to 5 bases and at J to 5 bases, leaving 11 bases not matched to a gene. The CDR3 loop is CASSRETGWSYGYTF. CDR3 in DNA: TGTGCCAGCAGTAGAGAGACAGGGTGGTCATATGGCTACACCTTC.

DNA of the CDR3: TGCGCCAGCAGCTGGCAGGGAATATACCAAGAGACCCAGTACTTC. Translated: CASSWQGIYQETQYF. The chain couples TRBV5-1 to TRBJ2-5; a weak D match, TRBD1 (5 bases). Germline V lookup: CDR1 SGHRS, CDR2 YFSETQ. Trimming left V 3 bases short and J 0 bases short, with 12 bases between. The CDR3 covers 15 residues.

Comments on this clone: Other DNA sequences in this specimen translate into the identical CDR3. The CDR3 protein is CASSDRTASNTEAFF. The CDR3, as DNA: TGTGCCAGCAGTGACCGGACAGCTTCGAACACTGAAGCTTTCTTT. J is TRBJ1-1 and V is TRBV6-1; TRBD1 is a possible D gene (6 bases). The germline V and J ends were trimmed by 3 bases and 1 base, with 12 bases remaining between them. Germline V gives CDR1 MNHNS, CDR2 SASEGT. CDR3 length: 15 amino acids.

The chain joins TRBV10-3 to TRBJ1-6; D is possibly TRBD1 (5 bases). Germline CDR1 and CDR2: ENHRY and SYGVKD. V gave up 3 bases and J gave up 8 bases, with 23 bases separating them. The CDR3 sequence is 18 residues long. The CDR3 region has the DNA TGTGCCATCAGTGAAGAGGACACCACATTAGGGGTCTATTCACCCCTCCACTTT. Protein: CAISEEDTTLGVYSPLHF.

The chain links TRBV29-1 to TRBJ2-7; D gene ambiguous. This CDR3 is built from 12 residues. Germline CDR1 and CDR2: SQVTM and ANQGSEA. Trimming shortened V by 6 bases and J by 0 bases, and 9 bases separated the two germline ends. In DNA form, the CDR3 reads TGCAGCGTCGCACGCGACTCCTACGAGCAGTACTTC. It codes for CSVARDSYEQYF.

The chain uses TRBV7-9 and TRBJ1-6; D unresolved. Germline CDR1 is SEHNR and CDR2 is FQNEAQ (reference sequence). CDR3 length: 15 amino acids. V lost 4 bases, J lost 4 bases, and 11 bases lay in between. CDR3 residues: CASSSGVGYNSPLHF. CDR3 in DNA: TGTGCCAGCAGCTCCGGGGTCGGTTATAATTCACCCCTCCACTTT.

V gene TRBV5-4 combines with J gene TRBJ2-7; 10 bases line up with TRBD1. The germline CDR1 and CDR2 sequences are SGHNT and YYREEE (reference sequence). The CDR3 length is 15 residues. Trimming at V came to 3 bases and at J to 4 bases, leaving 7 bases not matched to a gene. CDR3 bases: TGTGCCAGCAGCTCACCCGGGACAGGGGATTACGAGCAGTACTTC. Its translation: CASSSPGTGDYEQYF.

The V gene is TRBV7-2, the J gene TRBJ1-1, with D uncertain. With 1 base removed from V and 7 bases from J, the gap between germline ends came to 7 bases. The CDR3 spans 12 residues. The germline V gene encodes CDR1 SGHTA and CDR2 FQGNSA. The CDR3 DNA reads as TGTGCCAGCAGCTTAGTCGGAGGTGAAGCTTTCTTT. This sequence encodes CASSLVGGEAFF.

The gene calls are TRBV5-5 and TRBJ2-1, with 14 bases fitting TRBD2. CDR1 and CDR2 from the germline V gene are SGHKS and YYEKEE (reference sequence). The length of the CDR3 is 16 residues. Unmatched junction bases numbered 7, after V lost 4 bases and J lost 7 bases. CDR3 amino acids: CASSLRTSGGSNEQFF. CDR3 DNA: TGTGCCAGCAGCCTTAGGACTAGCGGGGGGTCAAATGAGCAGTTCTTC. Complete variable domain (other parts from reference TRBV5-5 and TRBJ2-1): DAGVTQSPTHLIKTRGQQVTLRCSPISGHKSVSWYQQVLGQGPQFIFQYYEKEERGRGNFPDRFSARQFPNYSSELNVNALLLGDSALYLCASSLRTSGGSNEQFFGPGTRLTVL.

CDR3: CASITSGQGRTEAFF. CDR3 in DNA: TGTGCCAGCATCACCAGTGGACAGGGGCGGACTGAAGCTTTCTTT. The chain is built from TRBV7-9 and TRBJ1-1, with TRBD1 matching over 9 bases. The ends lost 7 bases at V and 5 bases at J; junction bases unmatched: 11. The CDR3 sequence is 15 residues long. Germline CDR1 reads SEHNR; CDR2 reads FQNEAQ (reference sequence).

The rearrangement joins TRBV30 to TRBJ1-1, with D possibly being TRBD1 (5 bases). There are 12 residues in the CDR3. Between the trimmed V and J ends, which lost 0 bases and 11 bases, there was a span of 13 bases. Germline CDR1 is GTSNPN and CDR2 is SVGIG (reference sequence). The CDR3 sequence: CAWSVGEGMAFF. CDR3 coding DNA: TGTGCCTGGAGTGTGGGGGAGGGCATGGCTTTCTTT.

V is TRBV28 and J is TRBJ1-1, with D unresolved. CDR3 size: 14 residues. V lost 6 bases and J 3 bases, leaving 14 bases between the germline ends. From germline, CDR1 is MDHEN and CDR2 SYDVKM. The CDR3 region has the DNA TGTGCCAGCAGATGGGCGGGTCGAGACACTGAAGCTTTCTTT. Translated: CASRWAGRDTEAFF.

The chain employs TRBV5-1 and TRBJ2-3; 9 nucleotides line up with TRBD1. The CDR3 totals 16 residues. CDR1 and CDR2 (germline): SGHRS, YFSETQ. V was clipped by 2 bases and J by 2 bases; unmatched bases: 6. In DNA, the CDR3 is TGCGCCAGCAGCTTACAGGGGGCGGGACCCACAGATACGCAGTATTTT. It codes for CASSLQGAGPTDTQYF.

V usage is TRBV19 and J usage is TRBJ1-5; D is uncertain. V lost 8 bases, J lost 0 bases, and 8 bases lay in between. CDR1 and CDR2 (germline): LNHDA, SQIVND (reference sequence). CDR3 size: 13 residues. The CDR3 region has the DNA TGTGCCAGTCAGAAGTATAGCAATCAGCCCCAGCATTTT. Protein product: CASQKYSNQPQHF.

The chain carries TRBV11-2 and TRBJ2-1, with TRBD2 matching over 7 bases. The V gene end was trimmed by 5 bases and the J gene end by 9 bases; junction bases not matched to a gene: 7. Germline lookup yields CDR1 SGHAT and CDR2 FQNNGV. This CDR3 is 13 amino acids long. The chain's CDR3 is CASSGRLASEQFF. The CDR3 DNA is TGTGCCAGCAGCGGACGACTAGCAAGTGAGCAGTTCTTC. Drawing the rest from reference TRBV11-2 and TRBJ2-1, the complete variable domain is EAGVAQSPRYKIIEKRQSVAFWCNPISGHATLYWYQQILGQGPKLLIQFQNNGVVDDSQLPKDRFSAERLKGVDSTLKIQPAKLEDSAVYLCASSGRLASEQFFGPGTRLTVL.

This clone has only one observation. The chain combines TRBV3-1 (or the pseudogene TRBV3-2) with TRBJ1-1; possibly TRBD1 for D (5 bases). Trimming removed 1 base at V and 10 bases at J, with 19 bases between. From germline, CDR1 is LGHDT and CDR2 YNNKEL (reference sequence). CDR3 length: 15 amino acids. The CDR3 protein is CASSQGGVAPLRAFF. The CDR3 DNA sequence: TGTGCCAGCAGCCAAGGGGGCGTGGCCCCCTTGAGAGCTTTCTTT.

J is TRBJ1-1 and V is TRBV7-9, with D perhaps TRBD1 (5 bases). The CDR3 consists of 14 residues. V was clipped by 1 base and J by 8 bases, with 14 bases between them. CDR1 and CDR2 (germline): SEHNR, FQNEAQ (reference sequence). The CDR3 DNA sequence: TGTGCCAGCAGCTTAGAATTTTCAGGGTCCGAAGCTTTCTTT. Protein sequence: CASSLEFSGSEAFF.

The chain uses TRBV10-3 and TRBJ1-2, with 9 nucleotides matching TRBD1. Unmatched junction bases numbered 3, after V lost 1 base and J lost 3 bases. The CDR3 consists of 15 residues. Germline values: CDR1 ENHRY, CDR2 SYGVKD. For the CDR3, the DNA is TGTGCCATCAGTGAGTGGACAGGGGATGACTATGGCTACACCTTC. Translating it yields CAISEWTGDDYGYTF.